Each of the 13 T cell receptor beta chains below was sequenced from the same sample in a study of blood T cell repertoires in COVID-19 (dated by TCRdb to 2018 to 2021). Receptor libraries were prepared by the immunoSEQ multiplex PCR assay. The table comes from immuneACCESS by way of TCRdb, which keeps in-frame sequences with V and J called. Part of the clones is missing from these tables; in studies checked, under half for an unresolved V gene and the rest for unknown reasons. This sample has around 250,000 clones in its table, and 70% to 90% of those were observed once. The top ten constitute 2% to 2.5% of the sample. Sequencing was carried out using peripheral blood. The receptors here all came from a man aged 25-45 years who had recovered from COVID-19.

This chain links TRBV7-9 with TRBJ2-6; TRBD1 matches 7 bases. Germline-derived CDR1 and CDR2 are SEHNR and FQNEAQ (reference sequence). The CDR3 totals 16 residues. The ends lost 4 bases at V and 2 bases at J; junction bases unmatched: 5. The CDR3: CASSSTGLAGANVLTF. For the CDR3, the DNA is TGTGCCAGCAGCTCGACAGGGTTGGCTGGGGCCAACGTCCTGACTTTC.

The genes are TRBV30 and TRBJ2-4, with no clear D. Per the germline V gene, CDR1 is GTSNPN and CDR2 is SVGIG (reference sequence). Trimming took 1 base from V and 0 from J, leaving 10 bases between them. This CDR3 is built from 15 residues. CDR3 sequence reads: CAWSGVVVAKNIQYF. The CDR3 DNA is TGTGCCTGGAGTGGAGTGGTTGTAGCCAAAAACATTCAGTACTTC.

The sample holds one count of this clone. The chain combines TRBV19 with TRBJ1-1; no clear D gene. Germline V gene sequence: CDR1 LNHDA, CDR2 SQIVND (reference sequence). V was shortened by 10 bases and J by 4 bases, with 16 bases between the two germline ends. The CDR3 is 13 residues long. The CDR3 loop reads CATIRGFGTEAFF. CDR3 DNA: TGTGCCACCATTCGGGGTTTTGGCACTGAAGCTTTCTTT.

The chain couples TRBV4-1 to TRBJ2-1; the match to TRBD2 covers 8 bases. V was clipped by 1 base and J by 2 bases; unmatched bases: 4. Germline loops: CDR1 MGHRA, CDR2 YSYEKL. This CDR3 comprises 16 residues. CDR3 bases: TGCGCCAGCAGCCAAGCTACGGGGGGGCCCTACAATGAGCAGTTCTTC. Protein: CASSQATGGPYNEQFF.

The V call is TRBV29-1, the J call TRBJ1-1; 7 bases fit TRBD1. CDR1 SQVTM and CDR2 ANQGSEA come from the germline V gene. CDR3 length equals 15 residues. Trimming at V came to 4 bases and at J to 0 bases, leaving 8 bases not matched to a gene. The CDR3 protein is CSVVARGSLNTEAFF. CDR3 in DNA: TGCAGCGTTGTCGCCAGGGGGTCATTGAACACTGAAGCTTTCTTT.

This clone was seen a handful of times. The V gene is TRBV6-1, the J gene TRBJ2-7; a weak D match, TRBD1 (5 bases). The V gene's germline CDR1 is MNHNS and CDR2 SASEGT. V lost 2 bases, J lost 0 bases, and 11 bases lay in between. The length of the CDR3 is 15 residues. CDR3 amino acids: CASSEWAGASYEQYF. CDR3 DNA: TGTGCCAGCAGTGAATGGGCTGGGGCCTCCTACGAGCAGTACTTC.

The chain employs TRBV11-2 and TRBJ1-2, with unresolved D. This CDR3 comprises 12 residues. Deletions cut 0 bases from V and 8 bases from J, with 7 bases between. Germline V CDR1 and CDR2: SGHAT, FQNNGV. The CDR3 sequence: CASSLEGGGYTF. The CDR3, as DNA: TGTGCCAGCAGCTTAGAGGGCGGGGGCTACACCTTC.

The rearrangement links TRBV5-1 to TRBJ2-3; D unclear. Trimming pared 1 base from V and 0 bases from J, leaving 6 bases between. There are 14 residues in the CDR3. Germline V lookup: CDR1 SGHRS, CDR2 YFSETQ. The CDR3 reads CASSLLLSTDTQYF. The CDR3 nucleotides read TGCGCCAGCAGCTTGTTATTAAGCACAGATACGCAGTATTTT.

The V and J genes are TRBV6-1 and TRBJ1-5; D is possibly TRBD1 (5 bases). Trimming removed 2 bases at V and 9 bases at J, with 14 bases between. Germline CDR1 and CDR2: MNHNS and SASEGT. This CDR3 contains 14 residues. CDR3 nucleotides: TGTGCCAGCAGTGAAAGCGTGGGAAGGGGGCCCCAGCATTTT. This translates into CASSESVGRGPQHF.

The CDR3 loop is CASSRENSPLHF. The CDR3 DNA reads as TGTGCCAGCAGCCGAGAGAATTCACCCCTCCACTTT. The chain has TRBV7-9 and TRBJ1-6; D is ambiguous. CDR1 is SEHNR and CDR2 is FQNEAQ in the germline V gene (reference sequence). The V gene lost 5 bases and the J gene lost 7 bases, with 6 bases spanning the gap. The CDR3 contains 12 residues.

The rearrangement joins TRBV2 to TRBJ1-2; 7 bases map to TRBD1. The CDR3 loop spans 15 amino acids. Germline V gives CDR1 SNHLY, CDR2 FYNNEI. Unmatched junction bases numbered 13, after V lost 4 bases and J lost 8 bases. The chain's CDR3 is CASSGDSSLSGGYTF. CDR3 sequence (DNA): TGTGCCAGCAGTGGGGACAGCTCCCTATCGGGCGGCTACACCTTC.

This chain connects TRBV19 to TRBJ1-1, with a possible D match to TRBD1 (5 bases). This CDR3 comprises 14 residues. Germline V gene sequence: CDR1 LNHDA, CDR2 SQIVND (reference sequence). Trimming took 7 bases from V and 1 from J, leaving 13 bases between them. In DNA, the CDR3 is TGTGCCAGTACCCTGGGGGGTGGGAACACTGAAGCTTTCTTT. It codes for CASTLGGGNTEAFF. Complete variable domain (other parts from reference TRBV19 and TRBJ1-1): DGGITQSPKYLFRKEGQNVTLSCEQNLNHDAMYWYRQDPGQGLRLIYYSQIVNDFQKGDIAEGYSVSREKKESFPLTVTSAQKNPTAFYLCASTLGGGNTEAFFGQGTRLTVV.

This clone was detected many times. V is TRBV7-2 and J is TRBJ2-7; 8 nucleotides align to TRBD2. Germline values: CDR1 SGHTA, CDR2 FQGNSA. This CDR3 has 14 residues. Trimming cost V 5 bases and J 6 bases; bases outside gene matches: 9. The CDR3: CASSLGGGPSEQYF. For the CDR3, the DNA is TGTGCCAGCAGCCTCGGCGGGGGGCCCTCCGAGCAGTACTTC.